The rows below give T cell receptor beta chains drawn from one sample of a study of blood T cell repertoires in COVID-19. Assay: immunoSEQ multiplex PCR; the TCRdb copy retains only in-frame clones and omits some. The sample has more than 250,000 clones, around nine tenths seen once. The sequencing input was peripheral blood. Every receptor here comes from a man in his fifties or sixties with active or convalescent COVID-19. The CDR3 runs from the conserved cysteine through the conserved F or W. The D gene is left open where the match is weak. Size is omitted from some rows. Given values are once, few, many or a class for expanded clones.

J gene	D gene	V gene	clone size	CDR3 DNA	CDR3 protein
TRBJ1-2	NA	TRBV9	NA	TGTGCCAGCAGCGAATGGACAGTTCCCTATGGCTACACCTTC	CASSEWTVPYGYTF
TRBJ1-6	TRBD1	TRBV7-2	NA	TGTGCCAGCAGCTTAGCGGCAGGGGGTTATTCACCCCTCCACTTT	CASSLAAGGYSPLHF
TRBJ2-2	TRBD1	TRBV7-3	NA	TGTGCCAGCAGCTTAATTTCGACAGGGAATGGCGGGGAGCTGTTTTTT	CASSLISTGNGGELFF
TRBJ2-3	NA	TRBV11-2	NA	TGTGCCAGCAGCTTCATATTGCGTACAGATACGCAGTATTTT	CASSFILRTDTQYF
TRBJ2-7	TRBD2	TRBV28	NA	TGTGCCAGCAGTACACTAGCGGGAGTATCCGAGCAGTACTTC	CASSTLAGVSEQYF
TRBJ2-7	TRBD1	TRBV5-5	NA	TGTGCCAGCAGGCAGAGACAGGGGGGTACCTACGAGCAGTACTTC	CASRQRQGGTYEQYF
TRBJ1-1	TRBD1	TRBV6-5	NA	TGTGCCAGCAGTTACCAGGGGGAAATTAGTAGGGCTTTCTTT	CASSYQGEISRAFF
TRBJ1-4	TRBD1	TRBV7-8	NA	TGTGCCAGCAGCTTTAACCAGGGGGATGAAAAACTGTTTTTT	CASSFNQGDEKLFF
TRBJ2-1	TRBD2	TRBV10-3	NA	TGTGCCATCAGTGAGTCGGGGACTAGCGGGAGCCTCTACAATGAGCAGTTCTTC	CAISESGTSGSLYNEQFF
TRBJ2-3	NA	TRBV12-3/TRBV12-4	NA	TGTGCCAGCAGTGTTCCGGGCACAGATACGCAGTATTTT	CASSVPGTDTQYF
TRBJ1-5	NA	TRBV7-2	NA	TGTGCCAGCAGCCCACACAGGAATCAGCCCCAGCATTTT	CASSPHRNQPQHF
TRBJ2-1	NA	TRBV7-2	NA	TGTGCCAGCAGCCTGAGGAGACGCGATGAGCAGTTCTTC	CASSLRRRDEQFF
TRBJ2-1	TRBD1	TRBV3-1/TRBV3-2	NA	TGTGCCAGCAGCCAAGGGACAGGGGAGTACAATGAGCAGTTCTTC	CASSQGTGEYNEQFF
TRBJ2-1	NA	TRBV19	few	TGTGCCAGTAGTATATCGAGGATCGATGAGCAGTTCTTC	CASSISRIDEQFF
TRBJ2-3	NA	TRBV5-1	once	TGCGCCAGCAGCTCGGATGGGCAACCCACAGATACGCAGTATTTT	CASSSDGQPTDTQYF
TRBJ1-5	NA	TRBV2	NA	TGTGCCAGCAGTGAATTGGGGAGCGGGTACCAGCCCCAGCATTTT	CASSELGSGYQPQHF
TRBJ2-7	NA	TRBV6-1	NA	TGTGCCAGCAGTGAAACAGGGTTCTACGAGCAGTACTTC	CASSETGFYEQYF
TRBJ2-7	NA	TRBV18	NA	TGTGCCAGCTCACCCCGGGACAAAGGCGAGCAGTACTTC	CASSPRDKGEQYF
TRBJ2-2	TRBD2	TRBV3-1/TRBV3-2	NA	TGTGCCAGCAGCCAAGACACTAGCGCCAACACCGGGGAGCTGTTTTTT	CASSQDTSANTGELFF
TRBJ1-6	NA	TRBV2	once	TGTGCCAGCAGTGAATGGAGGGAGGCAACCTATAATTCACCCCTCCACTTT	CASSEWREATYNSPLHF
TRBJ1-4	NA	TRBV10-2	NA	TGCGCCAGCAGTAAGGGACAAGGGGCAGGTGAAAAACTGTTTTTT	CASSKGQGAGEKLFF
TRBJ2-3	NA	TRBV5-1	NA	TGCGCCAGCACCCCCACACCGGGAGCTAGCACAGATACGCAGTATTTT	CASTPTPGASTDTQYF
TRBJ2-1	NA	TRBV9	NA	TGTGCCAGCAGCGTAGCTGAGGCGGAGAATGAGCAGTTCTTC	CASSVAEAENEQFF
TRBJ2-1	TRBD2	TRBV6-2/TRBV6-3	NA	TGTGCCAGCAGCCAGCCGGGGGGGAGCTCCTACAATGAGCAGTTCTTC	CASSQPGGSSYNEQFF
TRBJ1-5	NA	TRBV19	NA	TGTGCCAGTAGTATTTTGCAGATCAGCAATCAGCCCCAGCATTTT	CASSILQISNQPQHF
TRBJ2-1	TRBD1	TRBV6-1	NA	TGTGCCAGCAGTGAGCAGGGGGCAAGGTACAATGAGCAGTTCTTC	CASSEQGARYNEQFF
TRBJ1-6	TRBD1	TRBV3-1/TRBV3-2	NA	TGTGCCAGCAGCCAGGCCCGGGACAGGAGAAATTCACCCCTCCACTTT	CASSQARDRRNSPLHF
TRBJ1-4	TRBD1	TRBV11-2	NA	TGTGCCAGCAGCTTAGTATACGGGACAGGCGATGGAACTAATGAAAAACTGTTTTTT	CASSLVYGTGDGTNEKLFF
TRBJ1-1	NA	TRBV6-2/TRBV6-3	NA	TGTGCCAGCAGACCTCTAGGAGGCCTCATGAACACTGAAGCTTTCTTT	CASRPLGGLMNTEAFF
TRBJ1-6	NA	TRBV4-1	NA	TGCGCCAGCAGCCAAGGGAGAGATAATTCACCCCTCCACTTT	CASSQGRDNSPLHF
TRBJ2-3	TRBD2	TRBV7-9	NA	TGTGCCAGCAGCCTGACTAGCGGAACTAGCACAGATACGCAGTATTTT	CASSLTSGTSTDTQYF
TRBJ2-7	NA	TRBV15	NA	TGTGCCACCAGCAGAGATACAGGCAGCTTCTACGAGCAGTACTTC	CATSRDTGSFYEQYF
TRBJ1-2	TRBD1	TRBV4-3	NA	TGCGCCAGCAGCCAAGTTAACAGGGGGTATGGCTACACCTTC	CASSQVNRGYGYTF
TRBJ2-7	NA	TRBV7-8	NA	TGTGCCAGCAGCTTAGTAGGGCAGGGGACCTACGAGCAGTACTTC	CASSLVGQGTYEQYF
TRBJ2-4	TRBD1	TRBV28	NA	TGTGCCAGCAGTTTACCCCTCGGACAGGGGTTAGCCAAAAACATTCAGTACTTC	CASSLPLGQGLAKNIQYF
TRBJ1-2	NA	TRBV28	NA	TGTGCCAGCAGAGACGACAGTCATTCTTCGGGCTATGGCTACACCTTC	CASRDDSHSSGYGYTF
TRBJ1-5	NA	TRBV28	NA	TGTGCCAGCAGTTTCTCTGGCAGGGGAAATAGCAATCAGCCCCAGCATTTT	CASSFSGRGNSNQPQHF
TRBJ2-3	NA	TRBV7-9	NA	TGTGCCAGCAGCTTAGGGAGTCTGGGCACAGATACGCAGTATTTT	CASSLGSLGTDTQYF
TRBJ1-1	NA	TRBV19	NA	TGTGCCAGTAGATTGACAGGCAAAGCTTTCTTT	CASRLTGKAFF
TRBJ2-7	NA	TRBV19	NA	TGTGCCAGTAAGATGGGCCCGACCCTCTCCTACGAGCAGTACTTC	CASKMGPTLSYEQYF
TRBJ1-4	NA	TRBV6-2/TRBV6-3	few	TGTGCCAGCAGTTACTACCAGGGCAGGACTAATGAAAAACTGTTTTTT	CASSYYQGRTNEKLFF
TRBJ1-1	NA	TRBV7-2	NA	TGTGCCAGCAGCTTAGTCGGTTTCGGGAACACTGAAGCTTTCTTT	CASSLVGFGNTEAFF
TRBJ1-6	NA	TRBV28	NA	TGTGCCAGCAGTCACGGGGGAAATTCACCCCTCCACTTT	CASSHGGNSPLHF
TRBJ1-1	NA	TRBV11-1	NA	TGTGCCAGCAGCTCCCAAGAGGCCACTGAAGCTTTCTTT	CASSSQEATEAFF
TRBJ2-2	TRBD1	TRBV27	NA	TGTGCCAGCAGTCCAATCGGACAGGGGTACGACACCGGGGAGCTGTTTTTT	CASSPIGQGYDTGELFF
TRBJ2-3	TRBD2	TRBV28	NA	TGTGCCAGCAGTCCGTGGGGCGGGGGGGCCGTAGATACGCAGTATTTT	CASSPWGGGAVDTQYF
TRBJ2-5	NA	TRBV15	NA	TGTGCCACCAGCAGAGACACTGGAGAGACCCAGTACTTC	CATSRDTGETQYF
TRBJ2-3	TRBD2	TRBV5-8	NA	TGTGCCAGCAGCCAACTAGCGGGGGGGCCCCCAGATACGCAGTATTTT	CASSQLAGGPPDTQYF
TRBJ1-1	TRBD1	TRBV18	NA	TGTGCCAGCTCACCCGGGACAGACAACACTGAAGCTTTCTTT	CASSPGTDNTEAFF
TRBJ2-7	NA	TRBV12-5	NA	TGTGCTAGTTCAAGGGGTCAGGGCGCGCCCTACGAGCAGTACTTC	CASSRGQGAPYEQYF
TRBJ2-1	TRBD2	TRBV7-9	NA	TGTGCCAGCAGCTCTTGGGGGGGCAATGAGCAGTTCTTC	CASSSWGGNEQFF
TRBJ2-1	TRBD2	TRBV5-4	NA	TGTGCCAGCAGCTCAAGCGGGGGGCCGGACAATGAGCAGTTCTTC	CASSSSGGPDNEQFF
TRBJ2-7	NA	TRBV6-2/TRBV6-3	NA	TGTGCCAGCAGTCGAACCGGGACTGAATACGAGCAGTACTTC	CASSRTGTEYEQYF
TRBJ1-2	TRBD1	TRBV29-1	few	TGCAGCGTTGTCTCCGGGACAGGGTTGGATGGCTACACCTTC	CSVVSGTGLDGYTF
TRBJ1-2	NA	TRBV28	once	TGTGCCAGCAGTTTAAAACAGAACTATGGCTACACCTTC	CASSLKQNYGYTF
TRBJ2-3	NA	TRBV9	NA	TGTGCCAGCAGCGTATACCGGGAAGCAGATACGCAGTATTTT	CASSVYREADTQYF
TRBJ1-1	TRBD1	TRBV2	NA	TGTGCCAGCAGAGAGGTCCAGGGGGGGAACACTGAAGCTTTCTTT	CASREVQGGNTEAFF
TRBJ2-6	NA	TRBV12-5	NA	TGTGCTAGTGGTTTCTTTCAGGGCCCCGGGGCCAACGTCCTGACTTTC	CASGFFQGPGANVLTF
TRBJ2-1	TRBD2	TRBV10-2	NA	TGCGCCAGCAGTGAGTGGACTAGCGCCCACAATGAGCAGTTCTTC	CASSEWTSAHNEQFF